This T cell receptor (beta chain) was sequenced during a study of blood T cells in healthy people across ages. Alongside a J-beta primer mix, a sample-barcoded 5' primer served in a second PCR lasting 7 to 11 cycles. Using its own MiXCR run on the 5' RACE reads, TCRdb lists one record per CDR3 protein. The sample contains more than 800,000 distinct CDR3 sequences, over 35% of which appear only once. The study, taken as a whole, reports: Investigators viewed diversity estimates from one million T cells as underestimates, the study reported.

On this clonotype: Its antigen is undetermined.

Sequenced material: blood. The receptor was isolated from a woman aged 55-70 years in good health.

CDR3: CASRNVNRGREDTEAFF. CDR3 DNA sequence: TGTGCCAGCAGGAACGTCAACAGGGGGCGCGAGGACACTGAAGCTTTCTTT. V usage is TRBV7-6 and J usage is TRBJ1-1; 9 bases fit TRBD1. The V and J ends lost 6 bases and 3 bases, in that order; junction bases with no gene match: 14. Looked up from germline, CDR1 is SGHVS and CDR2 is FNYEAQ. The CDR3 sequence is 17 residues long.